This T cell receptor beta chain was recovered during a study of patients and donors after allogeneic stem cell transplantation. Germline-derived CDR1 and CDR2 are MNHEY and SVGAGI. The CDR3 is 11 amino acids. With V trimmed by 7 bases and J by 12 bases, 5 bases remained unmatched. TCRdb used MiXCR to reprocess the RT-PCR reads, holding one entry per CDR3 protein. The sample yields roughly 880,000 distinct CDR3 sequences, 18% seen once. This clonotype was seen a handful of times. The clonotype comes from a human donor who was either an allogeneic HSCT recipient or a stem cell or donor lymphocyte infusion donor (not recorded which). It is not recorded whose cells these are; they may come from a transplant donor. Material for sequencing was blood, either unsorted or a sorted T cell fraction (not recorded which). V usage is TRBV6-5 and J usage is TRBJ2-1, with 8 bases matching TRBD2. CDR3 bases: TGTGCCAGCAAGAACGGGGGGGTGCAGTTCTTC. Translation gives CASKNGGVQFF.